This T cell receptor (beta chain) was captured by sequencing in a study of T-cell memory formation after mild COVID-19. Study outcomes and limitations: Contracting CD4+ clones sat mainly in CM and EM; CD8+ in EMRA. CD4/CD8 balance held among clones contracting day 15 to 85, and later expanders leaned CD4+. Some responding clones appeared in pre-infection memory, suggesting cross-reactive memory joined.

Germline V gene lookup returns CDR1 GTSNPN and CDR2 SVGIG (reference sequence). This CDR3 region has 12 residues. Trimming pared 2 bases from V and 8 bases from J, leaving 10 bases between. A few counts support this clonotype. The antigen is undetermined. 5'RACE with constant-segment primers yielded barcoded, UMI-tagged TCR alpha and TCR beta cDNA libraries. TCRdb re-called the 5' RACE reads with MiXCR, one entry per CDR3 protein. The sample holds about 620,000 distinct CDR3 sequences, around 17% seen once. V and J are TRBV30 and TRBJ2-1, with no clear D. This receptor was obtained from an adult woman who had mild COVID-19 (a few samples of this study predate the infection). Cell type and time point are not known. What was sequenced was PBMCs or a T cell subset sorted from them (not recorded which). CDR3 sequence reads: CAWSFPSDEQFF. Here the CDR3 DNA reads TGTGCCTGGAGTTTCCCCAGCGATGAGCAGTTCTTC.